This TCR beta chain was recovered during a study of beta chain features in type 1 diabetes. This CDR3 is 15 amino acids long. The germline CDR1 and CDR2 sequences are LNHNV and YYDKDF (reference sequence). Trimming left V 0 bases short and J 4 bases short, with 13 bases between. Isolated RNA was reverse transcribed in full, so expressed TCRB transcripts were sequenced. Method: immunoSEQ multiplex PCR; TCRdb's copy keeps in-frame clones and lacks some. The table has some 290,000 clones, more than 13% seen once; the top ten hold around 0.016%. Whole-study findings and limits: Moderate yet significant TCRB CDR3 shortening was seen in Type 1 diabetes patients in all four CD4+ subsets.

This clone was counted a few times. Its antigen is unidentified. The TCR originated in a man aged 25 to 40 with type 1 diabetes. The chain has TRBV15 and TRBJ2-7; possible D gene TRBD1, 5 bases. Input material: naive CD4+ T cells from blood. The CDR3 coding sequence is TGTGCCACCAGCAGAGATAAGGGGCTACTATACGAGCAGTACTTC. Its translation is CATSRDKGLLYEQYF.